This T cell receptor beta chain was captured by sequencing in a study of cytomegalovirus exposure and HLA in healthy donors. In the study overall: Prior work identified roughly 120 million unique TCR beta sequences in 190 million or so T cells.

Turning to this clone: Its target is not known.

Study results and caveats: A likely sequencing artifact accounted for one observed cluster of highly shared sequence variants.

PCR employed 60 Vbeta and 13 Jbeta primers. Generated by immunoSEQ multiplex PCR, the TCRdb table keeps only in-frame clones and is missing some. Of about 160,000 clones listed, 80% to 90% are singletons. The V gene's germline CDR1 is MNHEY and CDR2 SVGAGI. The CDR3 consists of 16 residues. The V segment lost 3 bases and the J segment 2 bases; nucleotides outside the gene matches: 6. Sequenced input: PBMCs. This clonotype was sampled from a woman aged 18-30 years in good health and CMV-seronegative. J is TRBJ2-3 and V is TRBV6-5; 9 positions agree with TRBD2. In nucleotides, the CDR3 is TGTGCCAGCAGTTATATTAGCGGGAGTCCCACAGATACGCAGTATTTT. This gives the protein CASSYISGSPTDTQYF.